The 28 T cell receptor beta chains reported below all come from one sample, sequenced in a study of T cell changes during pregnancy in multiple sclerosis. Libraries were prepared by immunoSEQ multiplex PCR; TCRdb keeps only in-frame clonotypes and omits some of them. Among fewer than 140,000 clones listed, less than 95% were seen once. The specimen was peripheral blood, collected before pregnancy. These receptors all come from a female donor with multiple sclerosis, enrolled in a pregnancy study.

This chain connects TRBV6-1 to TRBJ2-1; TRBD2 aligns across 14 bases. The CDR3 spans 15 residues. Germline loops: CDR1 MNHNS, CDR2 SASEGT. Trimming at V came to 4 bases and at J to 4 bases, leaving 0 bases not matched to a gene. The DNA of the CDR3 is TGTGCCAGCAGTGGACTAGCGGGAGGGTACAATGAGCAGTTCTTC. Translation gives CASSGLAGGYNEQFF.

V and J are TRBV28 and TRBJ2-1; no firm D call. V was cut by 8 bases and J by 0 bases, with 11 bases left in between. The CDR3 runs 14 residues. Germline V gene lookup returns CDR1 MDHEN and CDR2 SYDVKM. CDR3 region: CASLRSYSYNEQFF. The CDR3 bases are TGTGCCAGCTTGAGATCTTACTCCTACAATGAGCAGTTCTTC. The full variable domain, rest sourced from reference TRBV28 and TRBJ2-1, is DVKVTQSSRYLVKRTGEKVFLECVQDMDHENMFWYRQDPGLGLRLIYFSYDVKMKEKGDIPEGYSVSREKKERFSLILESASTNQTSMYLCASLRSYSYNEQFFGPGTRLTVL.

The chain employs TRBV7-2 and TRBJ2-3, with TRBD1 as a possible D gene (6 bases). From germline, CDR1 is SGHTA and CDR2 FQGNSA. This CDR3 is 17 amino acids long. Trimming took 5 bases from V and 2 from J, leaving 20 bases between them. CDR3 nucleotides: TGTGCCAGCAGCCCAGGGTGGGGGCAGCCAAACACAGATACGCAGTATTTT. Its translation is CASSPGWGQPNTDTQYF.

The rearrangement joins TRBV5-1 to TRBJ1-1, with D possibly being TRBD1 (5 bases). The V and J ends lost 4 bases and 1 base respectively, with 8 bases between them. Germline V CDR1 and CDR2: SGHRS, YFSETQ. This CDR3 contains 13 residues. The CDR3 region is CASSNRRNTEAFF. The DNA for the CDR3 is TGCGCCAGCAGCAACAGGAGGAACACTGAAGCTTTCTTT.

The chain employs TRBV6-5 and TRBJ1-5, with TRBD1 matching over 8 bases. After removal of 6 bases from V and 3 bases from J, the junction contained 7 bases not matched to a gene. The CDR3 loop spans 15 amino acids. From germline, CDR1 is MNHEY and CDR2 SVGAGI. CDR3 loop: CASSAPTGDNQPQHF. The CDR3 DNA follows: TGTGCCAGCAGCGCCCCGACAGGGGACAATCAGCCCCAGCATTTT.

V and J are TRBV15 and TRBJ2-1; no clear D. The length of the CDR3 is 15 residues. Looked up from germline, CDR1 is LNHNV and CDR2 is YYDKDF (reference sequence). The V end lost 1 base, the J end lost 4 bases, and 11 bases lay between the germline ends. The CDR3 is CATSRVTMRYNEQFF. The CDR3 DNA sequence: TGTGCCACCAGCAGAGTCACTATGAGATACAATGAGCAGTTCTTC.

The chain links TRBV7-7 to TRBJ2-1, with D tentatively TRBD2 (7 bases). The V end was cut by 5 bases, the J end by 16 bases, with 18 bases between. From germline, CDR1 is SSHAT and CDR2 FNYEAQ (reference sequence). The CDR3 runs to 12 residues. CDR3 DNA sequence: TGTGCCAGCAGCAGGAGGGGGGAGGGCTTATTCTTC. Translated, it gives CASSRRGEGLFF.

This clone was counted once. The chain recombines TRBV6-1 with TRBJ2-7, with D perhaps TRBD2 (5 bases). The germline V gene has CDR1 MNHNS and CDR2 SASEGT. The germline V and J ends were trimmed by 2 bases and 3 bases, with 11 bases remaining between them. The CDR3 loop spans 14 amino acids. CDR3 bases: TGTGCCAGCAGTGAATCGAGGGCAAACTACGAGCAGTACTTC. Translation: CASSESRANYEQYF.

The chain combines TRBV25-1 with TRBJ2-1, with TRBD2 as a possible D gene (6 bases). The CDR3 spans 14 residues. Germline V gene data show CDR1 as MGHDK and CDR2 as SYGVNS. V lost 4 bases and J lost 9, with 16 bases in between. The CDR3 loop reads CASSGLGGFSEQFF. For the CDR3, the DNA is TGTGCCAGCAGTGGACTAGGTGGTTTCTCTGAGCAGTTCTTC.

CDR3 amino acids: CASSLSGVYGYTF. The CDR3 nucleotides are TGTGCCAGCAGTTTATCCGGGGTCTATGGCTACACCTTC. J is TRBJ1-2 and V is TRBV28; unclear D gene. CDR3 length: 13 amino acids. The germline V and J ends were trimmed by 1 base and 4 bases, with 7 bases remaining between them. CDR1 and CDR2 (germline): MDHEN, SYDVKM.

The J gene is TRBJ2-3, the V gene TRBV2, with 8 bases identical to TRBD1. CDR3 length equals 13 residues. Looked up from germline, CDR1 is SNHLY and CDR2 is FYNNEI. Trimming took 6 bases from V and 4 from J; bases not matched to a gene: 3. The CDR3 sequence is CASRTGAADTQYF. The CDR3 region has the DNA TGTGCCAGCAGGACAGGGGCGGCAGATACGCAGTATTTT.

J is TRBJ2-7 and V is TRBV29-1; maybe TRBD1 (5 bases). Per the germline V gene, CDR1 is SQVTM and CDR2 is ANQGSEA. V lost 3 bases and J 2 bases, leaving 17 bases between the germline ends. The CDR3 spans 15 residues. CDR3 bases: TGCAGCGTTGATAGGTTGGCAGGGATCCCCTACGAGCAGTACTTC. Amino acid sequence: CSVDRLAGIPYEQYF.

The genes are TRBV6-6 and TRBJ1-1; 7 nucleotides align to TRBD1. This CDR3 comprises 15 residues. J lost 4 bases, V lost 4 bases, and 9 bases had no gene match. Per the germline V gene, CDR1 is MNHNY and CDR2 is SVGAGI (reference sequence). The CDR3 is CASSSLDRSLTEAFF. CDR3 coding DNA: TGTGCCAGCAGTTCCTTGGACAGGAGCCTCACTGAAGCTTTCTTT.

Written as DNA, the CDR3 is TGTGCCTGGGGACAGCTCGGACAGGATAGAAACACCATATATTTT. Translated: CAWGQLGQDRNTIYF. The rearrangement uses TRBV30 and TRBJ1-3; 7 nucleotides agree with TRBD1. Germline V gene sequence: CDR1 GTSNPN, CDR2 SVGIG (reference sequence). The CDR3 is 15 amino acids. J lost 5 bases, V lost 5 bases, and 12 bases had no gene match.

The CDR3 loop is CASSPGQGRADEQFF. CDR3 nucleotide sequence: TGTGCCAGCTCACCCGGACAGGGAAGGGCCGATGAGCAGTTCTTC. The chain joins TRBV18 to TRBJ2-1; 8 bases are a match to TRBD1. Germline V gene data show CDR1 as KGHSH and CDR2 as LQKENI. This CDR3 region has 15 residues. Germline trimming cut 3 bases from V and 8 bases from J; bases unmatched to any gene: 9.

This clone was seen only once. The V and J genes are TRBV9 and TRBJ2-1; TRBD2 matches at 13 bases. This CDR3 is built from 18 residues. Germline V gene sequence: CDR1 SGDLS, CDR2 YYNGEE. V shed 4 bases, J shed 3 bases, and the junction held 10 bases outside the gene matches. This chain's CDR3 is CASSSGLAGDRVYNEQFF. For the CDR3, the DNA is TGTGCCAGCAGCAGCGGACTAGCGGGGGACCGGGTCTACAATGAGCAGTTCTTC.

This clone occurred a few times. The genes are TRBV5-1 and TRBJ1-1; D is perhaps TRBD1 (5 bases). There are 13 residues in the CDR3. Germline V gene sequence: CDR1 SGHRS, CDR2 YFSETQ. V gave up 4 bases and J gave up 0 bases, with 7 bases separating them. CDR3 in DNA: TGCGCCAGCAGCGAAGGGGTGAACACTGAAGCTTTCTTT. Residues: CASSEGVNTEAFF.

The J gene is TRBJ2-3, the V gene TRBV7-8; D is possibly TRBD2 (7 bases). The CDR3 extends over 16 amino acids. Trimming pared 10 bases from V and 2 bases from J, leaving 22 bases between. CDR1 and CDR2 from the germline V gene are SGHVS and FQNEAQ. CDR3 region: CATKSFRGAVTDTQYF. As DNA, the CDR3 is TGTGCCACCAAAAGCTTCCGGGGGGCGGTCACAGATACGCAGTATTTT.

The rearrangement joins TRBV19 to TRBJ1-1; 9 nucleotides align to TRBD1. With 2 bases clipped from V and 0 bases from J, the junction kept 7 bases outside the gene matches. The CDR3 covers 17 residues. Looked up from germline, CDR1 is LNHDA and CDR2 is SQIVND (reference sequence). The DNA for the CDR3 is TGTGCCAGTAGTATATCCGGACAGGGGCTCTTGAACACTGAAGCTTTCTTT. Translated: CASSISGQGLLNTEAFF.

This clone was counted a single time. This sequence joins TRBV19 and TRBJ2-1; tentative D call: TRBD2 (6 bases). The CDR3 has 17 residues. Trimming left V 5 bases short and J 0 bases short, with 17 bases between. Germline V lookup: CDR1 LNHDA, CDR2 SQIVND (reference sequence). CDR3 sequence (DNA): TGTGCCAGTAGTCCCGCGTCCGGGAGAGTCTCCTACAATGAGCAGTTCTTC. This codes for CASSPASGRVSYNEQFF.

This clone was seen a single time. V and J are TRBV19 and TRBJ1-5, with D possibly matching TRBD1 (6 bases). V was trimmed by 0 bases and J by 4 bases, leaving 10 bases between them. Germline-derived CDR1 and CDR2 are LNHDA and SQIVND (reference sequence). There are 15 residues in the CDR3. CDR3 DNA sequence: TGTGCCAGTAGTATAGATCAGGGGCGAAATCAGCCCCAGCATTTT. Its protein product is CASSIDQGRNQPQHF. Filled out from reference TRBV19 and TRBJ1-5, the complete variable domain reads DGGITQSPKYLFRKEGQNVTLSCEQNLNHDAMYWYRQDPGQGLRLIYYSQIVNDFQKGDIAEGYSVSREKKESFPLTVTSAQKNPTAFYLCASSIDQGRNQPQHFGDGTRLSIL.

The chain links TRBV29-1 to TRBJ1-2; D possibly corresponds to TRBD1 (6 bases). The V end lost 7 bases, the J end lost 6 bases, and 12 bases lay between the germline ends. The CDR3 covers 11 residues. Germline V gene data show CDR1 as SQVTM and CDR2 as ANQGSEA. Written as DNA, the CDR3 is TGCAGCGCCATAACAGGGAATGGCTACACCTTC. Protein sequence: CSAITGNGYTF.

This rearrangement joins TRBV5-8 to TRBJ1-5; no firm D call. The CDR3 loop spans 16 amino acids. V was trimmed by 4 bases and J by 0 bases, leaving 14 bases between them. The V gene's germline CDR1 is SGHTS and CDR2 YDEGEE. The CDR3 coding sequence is TGTGCCAGCAGCCCCTACCCCGGGAGTAGCAATCAGCCCCAGCATTTT. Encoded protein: CASSPYPGSSNQPQHF.

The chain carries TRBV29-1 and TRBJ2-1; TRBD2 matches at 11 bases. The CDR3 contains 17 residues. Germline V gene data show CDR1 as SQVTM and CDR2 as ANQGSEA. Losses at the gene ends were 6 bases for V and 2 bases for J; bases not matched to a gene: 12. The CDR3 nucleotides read TGCAGCGTGGAACTAGCGGGAGCATTTTTTGCCTACAATGAGCAGTTCTTC. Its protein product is CSVELAGAFFAYNEQFF.

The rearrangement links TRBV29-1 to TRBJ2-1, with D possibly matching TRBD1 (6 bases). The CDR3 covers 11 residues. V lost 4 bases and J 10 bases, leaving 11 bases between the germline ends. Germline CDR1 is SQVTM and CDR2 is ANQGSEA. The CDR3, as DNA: TGCAGCGTTGCAGGGGCTAGGGAGCAGTTCTTC. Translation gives CSVAGAREQFF.

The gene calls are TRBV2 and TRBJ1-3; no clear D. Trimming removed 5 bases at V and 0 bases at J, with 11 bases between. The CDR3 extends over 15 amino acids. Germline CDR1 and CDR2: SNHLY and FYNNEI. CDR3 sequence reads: CASSYARNSGNTIYF. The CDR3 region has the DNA TGTGCCAGCAGTTACGCGCGGAACTCTGGAAACACCATATATTTT.

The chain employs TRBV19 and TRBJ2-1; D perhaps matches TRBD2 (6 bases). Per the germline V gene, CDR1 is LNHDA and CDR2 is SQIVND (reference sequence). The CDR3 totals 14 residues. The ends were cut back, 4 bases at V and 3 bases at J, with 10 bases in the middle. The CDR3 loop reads CASSSGENYNEQFF. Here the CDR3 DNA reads TGTGCCAGTAGTAGCGGGGAGAACTACAATGAGCAGTTCTTC.

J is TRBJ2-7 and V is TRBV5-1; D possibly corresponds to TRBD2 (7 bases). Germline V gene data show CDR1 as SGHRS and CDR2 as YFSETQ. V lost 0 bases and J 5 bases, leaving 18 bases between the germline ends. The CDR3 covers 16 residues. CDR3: CASSLGAGAGPDEQYF. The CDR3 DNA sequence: TGCGCCAGCAGCTTGGGGGCGGGGGCAGGGCCGGACGAGCAGTACTTC.